This is a list of T cell receptor beta chains from one sample in a study of blood T cell repertoires in COVID-19. Sequencing used immunoSEQ multiplex PCR; TCRdb keeps in-frame clones, though not all of them. Altogether under 300,000 clones are present, 80% to 85% being singletons, with the ten largest covering around 3%. The sequenced material came from peripheral blood. The receptors derive from an older woman with active or convalescent COVID-19. Each CDR3 is given with its conserved first and last residue. A D gene is named only where the DNA matches it firmly. For some rows the clone size is stated as once, few or many, or as a class when expanded; others skip it.

size	D	V	J	length	CDR3	DNA
NA	TRBD2	TRBV11-1	TRBJ2-5	16	CASSPAVGLAGGPGNF	TGTGCCAGCAGCCCCGCCGTGGGGCTAGCGGGGGGGCCGGGAAACTTC
NA	NA	TRBV7-3	TRBJ2-3	15	CASSLKTGETDTQYF	TGTGCCAGCAGCTTAAAGACGGGGGAAACAGATACGCAGTATTTT
NA	TRBD1	TRBV23-1	TRBJ1-5	17	CASSQPPHRGRNQPQHF	TGCGCCAGCAGTCAGCCACCTCACAGGGGGCGCAATCAGCCCCAGCATTTT
once	NA	TRBV16	TRBJ1-6	17	CASSQSVGGLDNSPLHF	TGTGCCAGCAGCCAATCCGTCGGAGGGCTTGATAATTCACCCCTCCACTTT
once	NA	TRBV25-1	TRBJ1-2	11	CASSEYKGYTF	TGTGCCAGCAGTGAATATAAAGGCTACACCTTC
few	TRBD1	TRBV7-9	TRBJ1-4	18	CASSLSPRTRGLNEKLFF	TGTGCCAGCAGCTTATCCCCAAGGACCAGGGGGCTTAATGAAAAACTGTTTTTT
many	NA	TRBV14	TRBJ2-5	17	CASSHRTVRDYQETQYF	TGTGCCAGCAGCCACAGAACAGTCCGGGACTACCAAGAGACCCAGTACTTC
NA	NA	TRBV19	TRBJ1-6	16	CASSNFLSSTASPLHF	TGTGCCAGTAGCAATTTTCTATCGTCCACCGCTTCACCCCTCCACTTT
few	NA	TRBV2	TRBJ2-1	12	CASSGSGLEQFF	TGTGCCAGCAGTGGGTCTGGGCTGGAGCAGTTCTTC
NA	TRBD2	TRBV28	TRBJ2-7	17	CASSFNRRDGRAYEQYF	TGTGCCAGCAGTTTTAACCGTCGGGACGGGAGGGCCTACGAGCAGTACTTC
NA	NA	TRBV7-9	TRBJ2-3	16	CASSAGEGVGTDTQYF	TGTGCCAGCAGCGCCGGAGAGGGAGTGGGCACAGATACGCAGTATTTT
NA	NA	TRBV10-3	TRBJ1-2	13	CAISERTENGYTF	TGTGCCATCAGTGAAAGGACAGAGAATGGCTACACCTTC
NA	NA	TRBV4-3	TRBJ2-3	15	CASSQEYRLVDTQYF	TGCGCCAGCAGCCAAGAATATAGATTGGTTGATACGCAGTATTTT
NA	TRBD1	TRBV6-5	TRBJ1-1	13	CASGEQGDTEAFF	TGTGCCAGCGGCGAACAGGGGGACACTGAAGCTTTCTTT
NA	TRBD1	TRBV5-6	TRBJ1-2	13	CASSFQGVAGYTF	TGTGCCAGCAGCTTTCAGGGGGTCGCCGGCTACACCTTC
NA	NA	TRBV3-1/TRBV3-2	TRBJ2-6	15	CASSQDISGANVLTF	TGTGCCAGCAGCCAAGACATCTCTGGGGCCAACGTCCTGACTTTC
once	TRBD1	TRBV19	TRBJ1-5	16	CASSIQQGASNQPQHF	TGTGCCAGTAGTATCCAACAGGGGGCCAGCAATCAGCCCCAGCATTTT
few	TRBD1	TRBV5-4	TRBJ2-7	15	CASTVGQGEGYEQYF	TGTGCCAGCACCGTAGGACAGGGCGAGGGCTACGAGCAGTACTTC
NA	NA	TRBV7-8	TRBJ2-7	17	CASSWRGGPEFSYEQYF	TGTGCCAGCAGCTGGAGGGGGGGACCCGAGTTCTCCTACGAGCAGTACTTC
NA	TRBD2	TRBV7-2	TRBJ2-5	15	CASSLTTSPLETQYF	TGTGCCAGCAGCTTAACGACTAGCCCCTTAGAGACCCAGTACTTC
NA	TRBD1	TRBV5-1	TRBJ2-4	16	CASSSSPGQGALEQYF	TGCGCCAGCAGCAGCAGTCCGGGACAGGGGGCCTTAGAGCAGTACTTC
once	TRBD1	TRBV19	TRBJ1-5	16	CASSLGDRISNQPQHF	TGTGCCAGTAGTCTAGGGGACAGAATCTCCAATCAGCCCCAGCATTTT
NA	NA	TRBV2	TRBJ2-3	13	CASSELFTDTQYF	TGTGCCAGCAGTGAACTGTTCACAGATACGCAGTATTTT
NA	NA	TRBV10-3	TRBJ1-1	12	CATRHPNTEAFF	TGTGCCACACGACACCCGAACACTGAAGCTTTCTTT
NA	TRBD1	TRBV15	TRBJ1-2	15	CATSRGQGAHYGYTF	TGTGCCACCAGCAGAGGGCAGGGGGCCCACTATGGCTACACCTTC
NA	NA	TRBV2	TRBJ2-7	16	CASSERTDILINEQYF	TGTGCCAGCAGTGAAAGGACAGATATCTTAATTAACGAGCAGTACTTC
NA	NA	TRBV27	TRBJ1-2	11	CASSSWEGYTF	TGTGCCAGCAGTTCATGGGAGGGCTACACCTTC
NA	TRBD1	TRBV5-1	TRBJ1-6	14	CASSAGQGNSPLHF	TGCGCCAGCAGTGCGGGACAGGGTAATTCACCCCTCCACTTT
NA	NA	TRBV5-1	TRBJ1-6	15	CASNPEVGAARPLHF	TGCGCCAGCAACCCCGAGGTGGGGGCAGCGAGACCCCTCCACTTT
NA	NA	TRBV6-1	TRBJ1-2	15	CASSDRVETYYGYTF	TGTGCCAGCAGTGACAGGGTGGAAACCTACTATGGCTACACCTTC
few	TRBD1	TRBV20-1	TRBJ2-1	11	CSADRVHEQFF	TGCAGTGCTGACAGGGTCCATGAGCAGTTCTTC
NA	NA	TRBV30	TRBJ1-1	15	CAWSVLETLPPEAFF	TGTGCCTGGAGTGTACTGGAGACGCTACCCCCTGAAGCTTTCTTT
NA	NA	TRBV28	TRBJ1-2	13	CASSPTAYYGYTF	TGTGCCAGCAGCCCGACAGCATACTATGGCTACACCTTC
NA	TRBD1	TRBV6-6	TRBJ2-2	15	CASRNRGTNTGELFF	TGTGCCAGCAGAAACAGGGGGACGAACACCGGGGAGCTGTTTTTT
NA	NA	TRBV19	TRBJ2-2	14	CASSSGKLTGELFF	TGTGCCAGTAGTTCGGGAAAGTTAACCGGGGAGCTGTTTTTT
NA	NA	TRBV19	TRBJ2-3	15	CASHETGRRADTQYF	TGTGCCAGTCACGAGACAGGGCGGAGGGCAGATACGCAGTATTTT
NA	NA	TRBV6-5	TRBJ2-1	14	CASSRSPGYNEQFF	TGTGCCAGCAGTCGTTCCCCCGGCTACAATGAGCAGTTCTTC
NA	NA	TRBV13	TRBJ2-1	11	CASSSSSEQFF	TGTGCCAGCAGCTCCTCCTCTGAGCAGTTCTTC
NA	NA	TRBV21-1	TRBJ2-1	15	CASSPRDYPMKGQFF	TGTGCCAGCAGTCCCCGGGACTATCCAATGAAGGGGCAGTTCTTC
NA	TRBD2	TRBV5-1	TRBJ2-7	17	CASSSEASGGFTYEQYF	TGCGCCAGCAGCTCGGAGGCTAGCGGGGGGTTCACCTACGAGCAGTACTTC
NA	NA	TRBV5-6	TRBJ2-7	12	CASSLYRDEQYF	TGTGCCAGCAGCCTATACAGGGACGAGCAGTACTTC
NA	NA	TRBV27	TRBJ1-1	14	CASSLRGASAEAFF	TGTGCCAGCAGTTTACGGGGGGCGAGCGCTGAAGCTTTCTTT
few	TRBD1	TRBV6-6	TRBJ1-5	16	CASSRQGAGVNQPQHF	TGTGCCAGCAGTCGACAGGGAGCGGGGGTTAATCAGCCCCAGCATTTT
NA	NA	TRBV15	TRBJ1-3	13	CATSRVRGNTIYF	TGTGCCACCAGCAGAGTTCGGGGAAACACCATATATTTT
NA	TRBD1	TRBV5-4	TRBJ2-7	14	CASTRGQGPYEQYF	TGTGCCAGCACCAGAGGACAGGGGCCCTACGAGCAGTACTTC
NA	TRBD1	TRBV5-6	TRBJ2-7	15	CASSAPGTGSYEQYF	TGTGCCAGCAGCGCCCCCGGGACAGGCTCCTACGAGCAGTACTTC
NA	NA	TRBV7-9	TRBJ1-1	13	CASSLEGATEAFF	TGTGCCAGCAGCTTAGAAGGGGCCACTGAAGCTTTCTTT
few	TRBD1	TRBV7-2	TRBJ1-1	15	CASSETGQPNTEAFF	TGTGCCAGCAGCGAAACGGGACAGCCTAACACTGAAGCTTTCTTT
NA	NA	TRBV4-1	TRBJ2-3	16	CASSQSRVGFTDTQYF	TGCGCCAGCAGCCAATCCAGGGTGGGCTTCACAGATACGCAGTATTTT
NA	NA	TRBV27	TRBJ2-7	13	CASSFNSPYEQYF	TGTGCCAGCAGTTTTAACAGCCCCTACGAGCAGTACTTC
NA	NA	TRBV19	TRBJ2-3	13	CASLAGRADTQYF	TGTGCCAGTCTGGCGGGCCGGGCAGATACGCAGTATTTT
NA	NA	TRBV9	TRBJ1-1	13	CASSPLGEGPAFF	TGTGCCAGCAGCCCCTTGGGGGAGGGCCCAGCTTTCTTT
few	TRBD1	TRBV4-3	TRBJ2-7	14	CASSSGQGRYEQYF	TGCGCCAGCAGCTCGGGACAGGGGCGCTACGAGCAGTACTTC
once	NA	TRBV5-1	TRBJ1-6	14	CASSLDRYNSPLHF	TGCGCCAGCAGCTTGGACAGATATAATTCACCCCTCCACTTT
NA	TRBD1	TRBV29-1	TRBJ1-1	13	CSGQTGGNTEAFF	TGCAGCGGTCAGACAGGGGGGAACACTGAAGCTTTCTTT